These T cell receptor beta chains were read from a single sample in a study of blood T cell repertoires in COVID-19. Repertoires were generated with immunoSEQ multiplex PCR, while TCRdb's copy carries only in-frame clones and drops some. The sample lists about 160,000 clones, about four fifths seen once, with 8% to 13% in the top ten. Sequenced material: peripheral blood. These receptors all come from a man in his sixties with active or convalescent COVID-19. CDR3s include the opening cysteine and the closing phenylalanine or tryptophan. The D gene is left open where the match is weak. Not every row has a clone size; where given, it reads once, few, many or a size class.

abundance	d_gene	j_gene	v_gene	CDR3nt	CDR3aa
few	NA	TRBJ1-4	TRBV5-6	TGTGCCAGCAGCCCAGGGTTTACTAATGAAAAACTGTTTTTT	CASSPGFTNEKLFF
NA	TRBD1	TRBJ1-2	TRBV28	TGTGCCAGCAACCCTCCCCAGGGGGCGGGCTATGGCTACACCTTC	CASNPPQGAGYGYTF
NA	TRBD1	TRBJ1-5	TRBV7-2	TGTGCCAGCAGCTCGGGACAGACTTTTCAGCCCCAGCATTTT	CASSSGQTFQPQHF
NA	TRBD2	TRBJ2-1	TRBV6-1	TGTGCCAGCAGTGACGGGACTAGCGGGGGGAATGAGCAGTTCTTC	CASSDGTSGGNEQFF
NA	NA	TRBJ1-3	TRBV6-5	TGTGCCAGCAGTTACTCGTCATCCTCTGGAAACACCATATATTTT	CASSYSSSSGNTIYF
NA	NA	TRBJ2-1	TRBV5-1	TGCGCCAGCAGCTTGAGTGGGGGCTCACGTCAGGGTGAGCAGTTCTTC	CASSLSGGSRQGEQFF
once	TRBD1	TRBJ2-7	TRBV6-6	TGTGCCAGCACCTTAGGACAGGGGAAATACGAGCAGTACTTC	CASTLGQGKYEQYF
NA	NA	TRBJ2-2	TRBV11-2	TGTGCCAGCAGCTTAGATCTGTCAGCGGTCACCGGGGAGCTGTTTTTT	CASSLDLSAVTGELFF
NA	NA	TRBJ1-1	TRBV28	TGTGCCAGCAGTCCCCCAGACAGGCTGAACACTGAAGCTTTCTTT	CASSPPDRLNTEAFF
NA	NA	TRBJ1-6	TRBV5-4	TGTGCCAGCAGCAGTGCTGGTGGGGGGTACCATTCACCCCTCCACTTT	CASSSAGGGYHSPLHF
NA	TRBD2	TRBJ2-1	TRBV3-1/TRBV3-2	TGTGCCAGCAGCCAGTGGACTAGCGGGGGGGCAGAGTACAATGAGCAGTTCTTC	CASSQWTSGGAEYNEQFF
many	TRBD2	TRBJ2-1	TRBV5-1	TGCGCCAGCAGCGATGGGACTAGCGGGGTTAATGAGCAGTTCTTC	CASSDGTSGVNEQFF
NA	NA	TRBJ1-6	TRBV6-5	TGTGCCAGCAGACACCGGGATGCTAATTCACCCCTCCACTTT	CASRHRDANSPLHF
NA	TRBD1	TRBJ1-4	TRBV4-1	TGCGCCAGCAGCCAAGCGACAGGGGGCGGCGAAAAACTGTTTTTT	CASSQATGGGEKLFF
NA	NA	TRBJ1-5	TRBV13	TGTGCCAGCAGCTTATCAGGTAATCAGCCCCAGCATTTT	CASSLSGNQPQHF
NA	NA	TRBJ1-5	TRBV6-5	TGTGCCAGCAGTCGCGGGGGGCAGGCCCATCAGCCCCAGCATTTT	CASSRGGQAHQPQHF
NA	TRBD2	TRBJ2-1	TRBV7-2	TGTGCCAGCAGCCCCCTAGCGGGGGGGCACAATGAGCAGTTCTTC	CASSPLAGGHNEQFF
NA	NA	TRBJ1-5	TRBV19	TGTGCCAGTAGGTTTCAGGGGTCCGGCAATCAGCCCCAGCATTTT	CASRFQGSGNQPQHF
NA	NA	TRBJ1-2	TRBV5-4	TGTGCCAGCAGCTTGAGGGGTGTCTATGGCTACACCTTC	CASSLRGVYGYTF
NA	NA	TRBJ1-4	TRBV3-1/TRBV3-2	TGTGCCAGCAGCCAAGATCGGAGGGTGGGGGATGAAAAACTGTTTTTT	CASSQDRRVGDEKLFF
NA	TRBD2	TRBJ2-7	TRBV13	TGTGCCAGCAGCTGGCGGGAGGGAACCTACGAGCAGTACTTC	CASSWREGTYEQYF
NA	NA	TRBJ1-1	TRBV5-1	TGCGCCAGCAGCTTGGAGGGACTGATGATCAACACTGAAGCTTTCTTT	CASSLEGLMINTEAFF
NA	NA	TRBJ2-4	TRBV3-1/TRBV3-2	TGTGCCAGCAGCCAAGTTCTGTTTTCGACTTCCCGTATTGCCAAAAACATTCAGTACTTC	CASSQVLFSTSRIAKNIQYF
NA	NA	TRBJ1-1	TRBV7-3	TGTGCCAGCAGCCCACCCCCCACGGGGGTTGAAGCTTTCTTT	CASSPPPTGVEAFF
NA	TRBD1	TRBJ2-1	TRBV6-5	TGTGCCAGCCGGACAGGGGGCTCCTACAATGAGCAGTTCTTC	CASRTGGSYNEQFF
NA	NA	TRBJ1-2	TRBV5-4	TGTGCCAGCAGCTCAAGGGGCCAATCCCATAACTATGGCTACACCTTC	CASSSRGQSHNYGYTF
NA	TRBD1	TRBJ1-2	TRBV7-9	TGTGCCAGCGGACAGGAGGGAGTTGGCTACACCTTC	CASGQEGVGYTF
NA	NA	TRBJ1-5	TRBV28	TGTGCCAGCAGTTTGGGGGGGGGAGATCAGCCCCAGCATTTT	CASSLGGGDQPQHF
NA	TRBD1	TRBJ1-4	TRBV11-2	TGTGCCAGCAGCAAACCGCAGGGGGCGGTGTATGAAAAACTGTTTTTT	CASSKPQGAVYEKLFF
NA	NA	TRBJ1-4	TRBV27	TGTGCCAGCAGTACAGACCGGGGGGCGAATGAAAAACTGTTTTTT	CASSTDRGANEKLFF
NA	NA	TRBJ2-7	TRBV13	TGTGCCAGCAGCTTAGGGACAGGTCGATCCTACGAGCAGTACTTC	CASSLGTGRSYEQYF
NA	NA	TRBJ1-2	TRBV6-5	TGTGCCAGCAGTTACCGTGGACAGATTAACTATGGCTACACCTTC	CASSYRGQINYGYTF
NA	NA	TRBJ2-5	TRBV6-5	TGTGCCAGCAGCCAAGGCAGGCAAGAGACCCAGTACTTC	CASSQGRQETQYF
NA	NA	TRBJ2-7	TRBV19	TGTGCCAGTTCCCGCCGCAGGGAGGATAGTGAGCAGTACTTC	CASSRRREDSEQYF
NA	NA	TRBJ1-5	TRBV6-5	TGTGCCAGCAGACCCTTTGGAGTCAGGGGTCAGCCCCAGCATTTT	CASRPFGVRGQPQHF
NA	TRBD1	TRBJ1-6	TRBV28	TGTGCCAGCAATTTCTGGCAGGGGGCCGTTAATTCACCCCTCCACTTT	CASNFWQGAVNSPLHF
once	TRBD1	TRBJ2-7	TRBV5-1	TGCGCCAGCAGCCCTCGGGACAGGGGGCGAAACCCTACGGGCGAGCAGTACTTC	CASSPRDRGRNPTGEQYF
NA	NA	TRBJ1-2	TRBV6-2/TRBV6-3	TGTGCCAGCAGTGCCGGGACACAGTTTGGAGATGGCTACACCTTC	CASSAGTQFGDGYTF
few	TRBD2	TRBJ2-5	TRBV28	TGTGCCACTAGGGGCTTAGCGGGAGCGGAGACCCAGTACTTC	CATRGLAGAETQYF
NA	NA	TRBJ1-6	TRBV6-5	TGTGCCAGCAGCGGAGATTGGTCCGGGAATTCACCCCTCCACTTT	CASSGDWSGNSPLHF
NA	TRBD1	TRBJ1-1	TRBV5-1	TGCGCCAGCAGCTGGGACAGTAACACTGAAGCTTTCTTT	CASSWDSNTEAFF
NA	NA	TRBJ1-2	TRBV14	TGTGCCAGCAGCCAAGATCGGCAGGCGTACTATGGCTACACCTTC	CASSQDRQAYYGYTF
few	TRBD2	TRBJ2-1	TRBV5-1	TGCGCCAGCAGCTTGGGGCTAGCGGGATATTATGAGCAGTTCTTC	CASSLGLAGYYEQFF
NA	TRBD1	TRBJ2-5	TRBV25-1	TGTGCCAGCAGTGAATATCCGACAGGGAACCAAGAGACCCAGTACTTC	CASSEYPTGNQETQYF
NA	TRBD1	TRBJ2-7	TRBV10-3	TGTGCCATCAGTGACGGGACAGGGGGGGAGCAGTACTTC	CAISDGTGGEQYF
NA	NA	TRBJ1-2	TRBV6-5	TGTGCCAGCAGTTACTCCGCGTACGTTCTTAACTATGGCCACACCTTC	CASSYSAYVLNYGHTF
NA	TRBD2	TRBJ2-7	TRBV27	TGTGCCAGCAAATTAGGGCAGGGACTATACGAGCAGTACTTC	CASKLGQGLYEQYF
NA	TRBD2	TRBJ2-7	TRBV19	TGTGCCACCTCCCCCGGGAGGGGCTACGAGCAGTACTTC	CATSPGRGYEQYF
few	NA	TRBJ1-2	TRBV11-2	TGTGCCAGCAGCTTAGATGGACGCGGGGACTATGGCTACACCTTC	CASSLDGRGDYGYTF
NA	NA	TRBJ2-1	TRBV5-1	TGCGCCAGCAGCATAACTAGGGACAATGAGCAGTTCTTC	CASSITRDNEQFF
NA	NA	TRBJ2-1	TRBV6-5	TGTGCCAGCAGCCAACAGGTCGGCAATGAGCAGTTCTTC	CASSQQVGNEQFF